Shown below are 5 T cell receptor beta chains from a single sample sequenced in a study of cytomegalovirus exposure and HLA in healthy donors. The PCR made use of 60 Vbeta and 13 Jbeta primers. Generated by immunoSEQ multiplex PCR, the TCRdb table keeps only in-frame clones and is missing some. This sample carries around 99,000 clones, about three quarters of them seen once, and the ten largest clones take 7.3%. Input material: PBMCs. These receptor sequences come from a man between 50 and 59 years old in good health and CMV-seropositive.

This clone occurred a few times. The chain couples TRBV30 to TRBJ1-2; 10 nucleotides match TRBD1. This CDR3 has 14 residues. Germline values: CDR1 GTSNPN, CDR2 SVGIG (reference sequence). V was clipped by 3 bases and J by 6 bases; unmatched bases: 7. The CDR3 DNA is TGTGCCTGGAGCGCAGGGACAGGGGCAAATGGCTACACCTTC. This codes for CAWSAGTGANGYTF. The full variable domain, completed using reference TRBV30 and TRBJ1-2, is SQTIHQWPATLVQPVGSPLSLECTVEGTSNPNLYWYRQAAGRGLQLLFYSVGIGQISSEVPQNLSASRPQDRQFILSSKKLLLSDSGFYLCAWSAGTGANGYTFGSGTRLTVV.

The J gene is TRBJ2-3, the V gene TRBV5-1; the D is unclear. V lost 2 bases, J lost 2 bases, and 6 bases lay in between. The CDR3 runs 13 residues. CDR1 SGHRS and CDR2 YFSETQ come from the germline V gene. CDR3 amino acids: CASSLQTTDTQYF. The CDR3 DNA is TGCGCCAGCAGCTTACAGACCACAGATACGCAGTATTTT.

This chain joins TRBV7-6 and TRBJ1-3; D perhaps matches TRBD1 (6 bases). With 3 bases removed from V and 4 bases from J, the gap between germline ends came to 10 bases. The germline CDR1 and CDR2 sequences are SGHVS and FNYEAQ. The CDR3 covers 14 residues. The CDR3 region is CASSFQGSGNTIYF. CDR3 bases: TGTGCCAGCAGCTTTCAGGGGTCCGGAAACACCATATATTTT. The complete variable domain, with remaining parts taken from reference TRBV7-6 and TRBJ1-3, reads GAGVSQSPRYKVTKRGQDVALRCDPISGHVSLYWYRQALGQGPEFLTYFNYEAQQDKSGLPNDRFSAERPEGSISTLTIQRTEQRDSAMYRCASSFQGSGNTIYFGEGSWLTVV.

The chain links TRBV6-5 to TRBJ1-2, with D uncertain. V was pared by 11 bases and J by 2 bases, with 15 bases between. Germline V gives CDR1 MNHEY, CDR2 SVGAGI. There are 13 residues in the CDR3. In DNA form, the CDR3 reads TGTGCCTGCTCCCCTGGCCTGAACTATGGCTACACCTTC. Translated, it gives CACSPGLNYGYTF.

This clone was detected a few times. A read error may account for a junction end that differs from germline. This chain joins TRBV5-1 and TRBJ1-2; TRBD1 aligns across 7 bases. This CDR3 has 16 residues. The germline V gene has CDR1 SGHRS and CDR2 YFSETQ. This CDR3 is CASSLGGTDVIYGYPF. The CDR3 DNA reads as TGCGCCAGCAGCTTGGGGGGGACAGACGTGATCTATGGCTACCCCTTC.